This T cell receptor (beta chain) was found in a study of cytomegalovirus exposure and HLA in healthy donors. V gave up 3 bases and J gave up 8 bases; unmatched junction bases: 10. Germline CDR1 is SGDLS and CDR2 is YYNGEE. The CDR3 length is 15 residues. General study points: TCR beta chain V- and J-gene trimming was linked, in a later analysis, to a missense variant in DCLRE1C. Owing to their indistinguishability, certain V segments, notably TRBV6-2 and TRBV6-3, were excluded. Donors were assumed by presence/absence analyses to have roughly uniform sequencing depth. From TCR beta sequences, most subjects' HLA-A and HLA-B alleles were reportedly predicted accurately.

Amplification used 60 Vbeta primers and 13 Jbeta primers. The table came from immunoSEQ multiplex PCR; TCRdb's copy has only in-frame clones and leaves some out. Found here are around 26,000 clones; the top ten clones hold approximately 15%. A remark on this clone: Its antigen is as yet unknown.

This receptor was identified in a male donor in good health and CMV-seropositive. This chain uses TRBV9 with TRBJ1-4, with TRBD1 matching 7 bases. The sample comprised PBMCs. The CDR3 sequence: CASSDYTGAGEKLFF. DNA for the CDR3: TGTGCCAGCAGCGACTATACAGGGGCTGGGGAAAAACTGTTTTTT.